These T cell receptor beta chains were read from a single sample in a study of identical twins. TCRdb redid the calling of the 5' RACE reads with MiXCR, one entry per CDR3 protein. The top ten clones hold approximately 0.29% of a sample with more than 1.5 million distinct CDR3 sequences, 25% to 35% of them seen once. Sequenced: cord blood. These receptors were collected from a newborn girl in good health. CDR3s include the opening cysteine and the closing phenylalanine or tryptophan. D genes are given only for firm matches. Rows may omit the clone size; those that give it use once, few, many or a size class.

TRBV3-1	TRBJ2-1	TRBD1	few	CASSQGQGQFF	TGTGCCAGCAGCCAAGGACAGGGGCAGTTCTTC
TRBV4-2	TRBJ2-7	-	once	CAGSQDVTGTIGKEQYF	TGTGCCGGCAGCCAAGATGTAACCGGGACCATCGGTAAGGAGCAGTACTTC
TRBV5-1	TRBJ2-4	-	few	CASSLAGEYIQYF	TGCGCCAGCAGCTTGGCGGGGGAATACATTCAGTACTTC
TRBV9	TRBJ1-2	-	-	CASSVVGKYGYTF	TGTGCCAGCAGCGTAGTAGGAAAATATGGCTACACCTTC
TRBV20-1	TRBJ1-4	-	-	CSARDSRQAEEKLFF	TGCAGTGCTAGAGATAGCCGACAGGCGGAGGAAAAACTGTTTTTT
TRBV27	TRBJ2-3	TRBD1	-	CASSLIRLGRGRTDTQYF	TGTGCCAGCAGTCTAATTCGATTGGGCAGGGGGCGCACAGATACGCAGTATTTT
TRBV24-1	TRBJ2-5	-	few	CATASGREETQYF	TGTGCCACCGCGTCAGGGCGGGAAGAGACCCAGTACTTC
TRBV20-1	TRBJ1-5	-	-	CSASFGGGEPQHF	TGCAGTGCTAGTTTCGGAGGGGGAGAGCCCCAGCATTTT
TRBV4-1	TRBJ1-4	-	few	CASSQDWGNEKLFF	TGCGCCAGCAGCCAAGATTGGGGGAATGAAAAACTGTTTTTT
TRBV27	TRBJ2-1	TRBD1	few	CASSRTGRRYNEQFF	TGTGCCAGCAGTCGGACAGGGCGGAGATACAATGAGCAGTTCTTC
TRBV18	TRBJ2-7	-	-	CASSPVRVYEQYF	TGTGCCAGCTCACCGGTCAGGGTCTACGAGCAGTACTTC
TRBV5-1	TRBJ2-1	TRBD2	many	CASSWTVGTSNEQFF	TGCGCCAGCAGCTGGACGGTTGGGACTAGCAATGAGCAGTTCTTC
TRBV7-9	TRBJ2-5	-	few	CASSFQTQYF	TGTGCCAGCAGCTTCCAGACCCAGTACTTC
TRBV10-3	TRBJ2-1	-	-	CAISERGGPTPYNEQFF	TGTGCCATCAGTGAGAGAGGGGGGCCTACTCCCTACAATGAGCAGTTCTTC
TRBV10-3	TRBJ1-6	-	-	CATRRQITYNSPLHF	TGTGCCACTAGACGACAGATCACTTATAATTCACCCCTCCACTTT
TRBV4-2	TRBJ2-3	-	many	CASSQERDTQYF	TGTGCCAGCAGCCAAGAGAGAGATACGCAGTATTTT
TRBV10-3	TRBJ1-4	-	-	CAGRDPTNGKLFF	TGTGCCGGAAGGGACCCAACTAATGGAAAACTGTTTTTT
TRBV5-1	TRBJ2-7	TRBD2	-	CASSPQSGGVAYEQYF	TGCGCCAGCAGCCCCCAAAGCGGGGGGGTCGCCTACGAGCAGTACTTC
TRBV12-3/TRBV12-4	TRBJ2-1	TRBD2	many	CASSFVVWRGAGDLAKFYNEQFF	TGTGCCAGCAGTTTTGTAGTTTGGCGGGGGGCGGGCGACTTGGCTAAATTCTACAATGAGCAGTTCTTC
TRBV2	TRBJ1-5	TRBD1	-	CASTQRGQDGNQPRHF	TGTGCCAGCACCCAAAGGGGACAGGACGGGAATCAGCCCCGGCATTTT
TRBV20-1	TRBJ2-3	-	-	CSAKGRGGPRNTQYF	TGCAGTGCGAAGGGAAGGGGGGGGCCCCGGAATACGCAGTATTTT
TRBV4-1	TRBJ1-6	-	once	CASSPAGQWVINSPLHF	TGCGCCAGCAGCCCCGCTGGGCAGTGGGTTATTAATTCACCCCTCCACTTT
TRBV5-1	TRBJ2-7	-	-	CASRLTGPAYEQYF	TGCGCCAGCAGATTAACCGGGCCTGCCTACGAGCAGTACTTC
TRBV10-3	TRBJ2-7	-	few	CAIAGQVYEQYF	TGTGCCATAGCGGGACAGGTTTACGAGCAGTACTTC
TRBV27	TRBJ1-4	-	few	CASRPYYRVEKLFF	TGTGCCAGCAGACCATACTATAGGGTGGAAAAACTGTTTTTT
TRBV20-1	TRBJ2-7	-	few	CSARDRQAPTYEQYF	TGCAGTGCTAGAGATAGACAGGCCCCTACTTACGAGCAGTACTTC
TRBV27	TRBJ2-7	TRBD1	few	CASRSDRGGFYEQYF	TGTGCCAGCAGATCCGACAGGGGGGGATTCTACGAGCAGTACTTC
TRBV28	TRBJ2-3	-	-	CASSLTLARGTDTQYF	TGTGCCAGCAGTTTAACGCTAGCGAGAGGAACAGATACGCAGTATTTT
TRBV28	TRBJ2-1	TRBD2	few	CASSYPGLADRRNEQFF	TGTGCCAGCAGTTATCCGGGACTAGCGGACAGGAGGAATGAGCAGTTCTTC
TRBV6-5	TRBJ2-1	-	-	CASTNTGPYNEQFF	TGTGCCAGCACCAACACCGGGCCATACAATGAGCAGTTCTTC
TRBV20-1	TRBJ1-2	TRBD1	-	CSAQGVYSYGYTF	TGCAGTGCGCAGGGGGTTTATAGCTATGGCTACACCTTC
TRBV11-2	TRBJ2-7	-	-	CASRSDKSSYNEQYF	TGTGCCAGCAGATCGGACAAGAGCTCCTACAATGAGCAGTACTTC
TRBV18	TRBJ2-3	-	-	CAGSLNVAQLDTQYF	TGTGCCGGCTCACTTAACGTGGCCCAACTAGATACGCAGTATTTT
TRBV20-1	TRBJ2-3	TRBD2	-	CSASQGLGGSVTQYF	TGCAGTGCTAGCCAGGGACTAGGTGGTAGTGTTACGCAGTATTTT
TRBV5-1	TRBJ2-1	-	-	CASSLGAEWQFF	TGCGCCAGCAGCTTGGGTGCCGAATGGCAGTTCTTC
TRBV5-1	TRBJ2-1	TRBD1	few	CASSSRGQGYNEQFF	TGCGCCAGCAGCTCCAGGGGGCAAGGCTACAATGAGCAGTTCTTC
TRBV15	TRBJ2-1	TRBD1	-	CATSIWTGYNEQFF	TGTGCCACCAGCATCTGGACAGGCTACAATGAGCAGTTCTTC
TRBV20-1	TRBJ2-1	-	few	CSARWQGPYNEQFF	TGCAGTGCTAGATGGCAGGGCCCCTACAATGAGCAGTTCTTC
TRBV14	TRBJ2-1	TRBD2	-	CASSQEREGFYHNEQLF	TGTGCCAGCAGCCAAGAACGGGAGGGTTTCTATCACAATGAGCAGTTATTC
TRBV9	TRBJ2-5	-	-	CASSVDEEDEETQYF	TGTGCCAGCAGCGTAGATGAGGAGGACGAAGAGACCCAGTACTTC
TRBV2	TRBJ2-5	TRBD1	-	CASSDGTVQETQYF	TGTGCCAGCAGCGACGGGACAGTTCAAGAGACCCAGTACTTC
TRBV4-1	TRBJ2-7	TRBD1	few	CASSQVVRRQGDNEQYF	TGCGCCAGCAGCCAAGTGGTCAGACGACAGGGAGACAACGAGCAGTACTTC
TRBV20-1	TRBJ2-3	-	few	CSARKLVGTDTQYF	TGCAGTGCTAGAAAACTAGTCGGCACAGATACGCAGTATTTT
TRBV12-3/TRBV12-4	TRBJ2-7	TRBD2	few	CASSLHRTSGGLNEQYF	TGTGCCAGCAGTTTACACCGAACTAGCGGGGGGCTGAACGAGCAGTACTTC
TRBV29-1	TRBJ2-3	TRBD1	many	CSVQGAGDTQYF	TGCAGCGTACAGGGGGCAGGAGATACGCAGTATTTT
TRBV7-9	TRBJ2-1	TRBD2	-	CASSLTSGGASEQFF	TGTGCCAGCAGCTTAACTAGCGGGGGGGCGAGTGAGCAGTTCTTC
TRBV28	TRBJ2-3	-	-	CASSLSQLAGGADTQYF	TGTGCCAGCAGTTTATCGCAACTAGCTGGGGGAGCAGATACGCAGTATTTT
TRBV7-2	TRBJ1-5	-	-	CASSATGLRSNQPQHF	TGTGCCAGCAGCGCTACAGGGCTCCGTAGCAATCAGCCCCAGCATTTT
TRBV5-1	TRBJ2-5	TRBD2	once	CASSLTSGSLKTQYF	TGCGCCAGCAGCTTGACTAGCGGGAGTTTGAAGACCCAGTACTTC
TRBV12-3/TRBV12-4	TRBJ2-3	TRBD2	-	CASSRTSGIRDTQYF	TGTGCCAGCAGTCGGACTAGCGGGATTAGAGATACGCAGTATTTT
TRBV4-1	TRBJ2-3	-	-	CASSQTELNTDTQYF	TGCGCCAGCAGCCAAACCGAGTTAAACACAGATACGCAGTATTTT
TRBV14	TRBJ2-4	-	-	CASSGHRIQYF	TGTGCCAGCAGCGGTCATCGCATTCAGTACTTC
TRBV7-9	TRBJ1-5	-	few	CASSSRAANQPQHF	TGTGCCAGCAGCTCCCGGGCGGCGAATCAGCCCCAGCATTTT
TRBV2	TRBJ2-5	-	-	CASSNTSKETQYF	TGTGCCAGCAGTAATACTAGTAAGGAGACCCAGTACTTC
TRBV12-3/TRBV12-4	TRBJ2-3	TRBD2	many	CASSLWLAGADTQYF	TGTGCCAGCAGTTTATGGCTAGCGGGAGCAGATACGCAGTATTTT
TRBV12-3/TRBV12-4	TRBJ2-5	-	few	CASSLRRTRGLETQYF	TGTGCCAGCAGTTTGAGGAGAACAAGGGGCTTAGAGACCCAGTACTTC
TRBV25-1	TRBJ2-4	-	many	CASSERAAKNIQYF	TGTGCCAGCAGTGAAAGGGCAGCCAAAAACATTCAGTACTTC